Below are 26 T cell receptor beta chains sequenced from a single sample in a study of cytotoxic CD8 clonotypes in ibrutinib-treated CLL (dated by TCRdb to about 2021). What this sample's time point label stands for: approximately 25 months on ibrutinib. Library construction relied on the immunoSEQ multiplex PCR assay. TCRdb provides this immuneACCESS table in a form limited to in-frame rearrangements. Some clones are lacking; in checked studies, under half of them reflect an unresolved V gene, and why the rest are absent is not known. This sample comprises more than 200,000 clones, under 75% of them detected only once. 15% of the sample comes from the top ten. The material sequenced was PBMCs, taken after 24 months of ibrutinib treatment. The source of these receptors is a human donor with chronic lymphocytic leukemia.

CDR3 loop: CASGQGTRNEQFF. The CDR3 DNA sequence: TGTGCCAGCGGGCAGGGTACACGGAATGAGCAGTTCTTC. This sequence joins TRBV28 and TRBJ2-1; a possible D gene is TRBD1 (5 bases). Trimming shortened V by 8 bases and J by 7 bases, and 15 bases separated the two germline ends. The germline V gene has CDR1 MDHEN and CDR2 SYDVKM. CDR3 length: 13 amino acids.

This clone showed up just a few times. For the CDR3, the DNA is TGTGCCAGCAGTTTGGCCAGGACAGGCGGTTACGAGCAGTACTTC. This codes for CASSLARTGGYEQYF. V usage is TRBV27 and J usage is TRBJ2-7, with TRBD1 identical over 7 bases. The ends lost 3 bases at V and 4 bases at J; junction bases unmatched: 9. Germline V gene lookup returns CDR1 MNHEY and CDR2 SMNVEV (reference sequence). The CDR3 runs 15 residues.

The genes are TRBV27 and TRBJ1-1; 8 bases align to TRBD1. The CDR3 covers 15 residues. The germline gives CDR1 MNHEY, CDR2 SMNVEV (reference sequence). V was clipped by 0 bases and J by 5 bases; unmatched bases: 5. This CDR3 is CASSLSLTGVTEAFF. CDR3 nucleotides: TGTGCCAGCAGTTTATCTCTGACAGGGGTGACTGAAGCTTTCTTT.

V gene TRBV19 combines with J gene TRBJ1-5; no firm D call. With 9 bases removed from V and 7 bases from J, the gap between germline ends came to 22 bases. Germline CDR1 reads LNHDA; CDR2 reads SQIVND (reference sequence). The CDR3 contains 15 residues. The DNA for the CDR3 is TGTGCCAGCCGAAACCTGTTGTTTTTGGAGCAGCCCCAGCATTTT. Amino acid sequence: CASRNLLFLEQPQHF. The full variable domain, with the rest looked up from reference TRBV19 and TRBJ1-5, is DGGITQSPKYLFRKEGQNVTLSCEQNLNHDAMYWYRQDPGQGLRLIYYSQIVNDFQKGDIAEGYSVSREKKESFPLTVTSAQKNPTAFYLCASRNLLFLEQPQHFGDGTRLSIL.

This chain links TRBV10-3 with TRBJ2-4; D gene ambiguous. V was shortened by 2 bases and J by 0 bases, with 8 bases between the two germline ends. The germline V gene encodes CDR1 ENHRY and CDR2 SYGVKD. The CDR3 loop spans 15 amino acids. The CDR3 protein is CAISESRIAKNIQYF. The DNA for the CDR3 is TGTGCCATCAGTGAGAGTCGGATAGCCAAAAACATTCAGTACTTC.

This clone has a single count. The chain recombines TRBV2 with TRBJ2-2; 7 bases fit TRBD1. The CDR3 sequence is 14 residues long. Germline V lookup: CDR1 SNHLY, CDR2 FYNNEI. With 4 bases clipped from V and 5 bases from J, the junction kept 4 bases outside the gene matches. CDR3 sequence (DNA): TGTGCCAGCAGTGCCGACAGGGTAACCGGGGAGCTGTTTTTT. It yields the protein CASSADRVTGELFF. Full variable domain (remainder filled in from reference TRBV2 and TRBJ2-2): EPEVTQTPSHQVTQMGQEVILRCVPISNHLYFYWYRQILGQKVEFLVSFYNNEISEKSEIFDDQFSVERPDGSNFTLKIRSTKLEDSAMYFCASSADRVTGELFFGEGSRLTVL.

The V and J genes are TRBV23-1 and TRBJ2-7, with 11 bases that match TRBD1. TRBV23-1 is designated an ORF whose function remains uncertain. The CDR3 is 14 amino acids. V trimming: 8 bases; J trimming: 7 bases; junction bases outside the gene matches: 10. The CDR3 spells CASALGQGAGEQYF. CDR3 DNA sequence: TGCGCCAGCGCCTTAGGACAGGGGGCAGGGGAGCAGTACTTC.

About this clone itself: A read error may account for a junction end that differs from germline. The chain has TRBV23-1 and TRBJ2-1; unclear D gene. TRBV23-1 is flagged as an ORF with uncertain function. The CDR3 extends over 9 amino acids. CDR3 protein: CASRHLMLF. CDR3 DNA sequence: TGCGCCAGCCGTCACCTTATGCTCTTC.

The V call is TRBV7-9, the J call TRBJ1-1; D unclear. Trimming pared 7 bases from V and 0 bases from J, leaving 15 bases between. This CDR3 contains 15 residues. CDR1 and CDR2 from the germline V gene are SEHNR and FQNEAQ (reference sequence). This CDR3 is CASTRGESMNTEAFF. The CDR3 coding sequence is TGTGCCAGCACCCGAGGTGAGTCTATGAACACTGAAGCTTTCTTT.

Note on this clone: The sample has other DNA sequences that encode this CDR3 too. The CDR3 DNA reads as TGTGCCAGCAGCAGATCGACAGGGTTCGACTCTGGAAACACCATATATTTT. It encodes CASSRSTGFDSGNTIYF. V gene TRBV5-4 combines with J gene TRBJ1-3; TRBD1 agrees at 7 bases. The CDR3 consists of 17 residues. Germline V CDR1 and CDR2: SGHNT, YYREEE (reference sequence). J lost 0 bases, V lost 4 bases, and 10 bases had no gene match.

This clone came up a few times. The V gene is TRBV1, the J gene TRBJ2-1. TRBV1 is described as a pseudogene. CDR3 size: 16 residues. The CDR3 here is CTSSQWDQSSYNEQFF. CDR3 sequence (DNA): TGCACCAGCAGCCAATGGGACCAAAGCTCCTACAATGAGCAGTTCTTC.

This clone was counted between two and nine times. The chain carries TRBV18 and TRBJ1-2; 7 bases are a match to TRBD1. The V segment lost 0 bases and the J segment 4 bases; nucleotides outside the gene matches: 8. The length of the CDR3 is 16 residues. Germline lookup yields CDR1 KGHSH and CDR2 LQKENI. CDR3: CASSPPTLRGTYGYTF. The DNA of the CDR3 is TGTGCCAGCTCACCACCGACCCTCAGGGGGACCTATGGCTACACCTTC. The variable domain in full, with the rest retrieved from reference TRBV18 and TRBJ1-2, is NAGVMQNPRHLVRRRGQEARLRCSPMKGHSHVYWYRQLPEEGLKFMVYLQKENIIDESGMPKERFSAEFPKEGPSILRIQQVVRGDSAAYFCASSPPTLRGTYGYTFGSGTRLTVV.

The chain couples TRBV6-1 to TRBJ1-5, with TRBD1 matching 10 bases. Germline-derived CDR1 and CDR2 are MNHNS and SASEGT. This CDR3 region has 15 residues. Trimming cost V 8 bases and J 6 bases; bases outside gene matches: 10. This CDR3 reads CASSTGQGLFQPQHF. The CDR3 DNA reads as TGTGCCAGCTCTACGGGACAGGGGCTGTTTCAGCCCCAGCATTTT.

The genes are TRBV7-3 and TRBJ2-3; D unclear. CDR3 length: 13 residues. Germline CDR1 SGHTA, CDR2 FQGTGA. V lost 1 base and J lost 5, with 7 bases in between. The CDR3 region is CASSLRSEDTQYF. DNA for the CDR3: TGTGCCAGCAGCTTAAGGTCTGAAGATACGCAGTATTTT.

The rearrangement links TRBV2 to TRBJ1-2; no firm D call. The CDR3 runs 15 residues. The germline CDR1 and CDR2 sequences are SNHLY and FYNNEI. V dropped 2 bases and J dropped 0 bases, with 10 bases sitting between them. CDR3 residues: CASSENEGANYGYTF. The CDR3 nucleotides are TGTGCCAGCAGTGAAAATGAGGGCGCTAACTATGGCTACACCTTC.

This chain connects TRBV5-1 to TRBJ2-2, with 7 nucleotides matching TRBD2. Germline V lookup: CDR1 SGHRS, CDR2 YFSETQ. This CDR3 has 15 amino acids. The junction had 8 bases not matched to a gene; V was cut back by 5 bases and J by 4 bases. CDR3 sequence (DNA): TGCGCCAGCAGTTCTGCGGGAGAGGGCACCGGGGAGCTGTTTTTT. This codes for CASSSAGEGTGELFF.

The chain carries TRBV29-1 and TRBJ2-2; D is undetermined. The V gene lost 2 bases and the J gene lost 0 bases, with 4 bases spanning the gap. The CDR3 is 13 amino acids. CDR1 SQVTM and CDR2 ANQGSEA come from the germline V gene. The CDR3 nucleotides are TGCAGCGTTGAACTGGCGAACACCGGGGAGCTGTTTTTT. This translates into CSVELANTGELFF.

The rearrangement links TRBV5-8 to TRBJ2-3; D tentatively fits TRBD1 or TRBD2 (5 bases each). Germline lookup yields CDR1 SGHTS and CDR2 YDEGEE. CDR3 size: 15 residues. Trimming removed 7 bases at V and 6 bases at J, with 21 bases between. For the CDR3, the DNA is TGTGCCAGCGCTGGGACGCTAACAATTTTCGATACGCAGTATTTT. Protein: CASAGTLTIFDTQYF.

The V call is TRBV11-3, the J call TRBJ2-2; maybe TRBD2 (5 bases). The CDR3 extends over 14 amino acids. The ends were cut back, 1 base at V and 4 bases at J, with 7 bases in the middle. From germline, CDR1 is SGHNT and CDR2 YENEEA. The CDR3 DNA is TGTGCCAGCAGCTTAGGGACTTCCACCGGGGAGCTGTTTTTT. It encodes CASSLGTSTGELFF. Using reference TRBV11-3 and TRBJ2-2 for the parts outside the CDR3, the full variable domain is EAGVVQSPRYKIIEKKQPVAFWCNPISGHNTLYWYLQNLGQGPELLIRYENEEAVDDSQLPKDRFSAERLKGVDSTLKIQPAELGDSAVYLCASSLGTSTGELFFGEGSRLTVL.

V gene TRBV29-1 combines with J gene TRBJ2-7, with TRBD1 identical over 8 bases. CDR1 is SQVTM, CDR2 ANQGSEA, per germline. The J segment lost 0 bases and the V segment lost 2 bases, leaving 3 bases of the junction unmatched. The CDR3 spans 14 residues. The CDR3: CSVESGTGSYEQYF. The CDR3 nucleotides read TGCAGCGTTGAATCCGGGACAGGCTCCTACGAGCAGTACTTC.

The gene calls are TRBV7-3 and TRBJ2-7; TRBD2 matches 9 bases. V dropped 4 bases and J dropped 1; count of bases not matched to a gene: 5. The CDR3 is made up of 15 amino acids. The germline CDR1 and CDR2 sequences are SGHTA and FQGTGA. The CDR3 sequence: CASSSQAGGSYEQYF. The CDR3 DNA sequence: TGTGCCAGCAGCTCCCAAGCGGGAGGTTCCTACGAGCAGTACTTC.

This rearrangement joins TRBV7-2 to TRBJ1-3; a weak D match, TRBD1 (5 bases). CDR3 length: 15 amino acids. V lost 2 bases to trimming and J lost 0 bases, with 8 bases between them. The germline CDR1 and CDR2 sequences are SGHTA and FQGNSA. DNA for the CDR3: TGTGCCAGCAGCTTACAGGGCAGCTCTGGAAACACCATATATTTT. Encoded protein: CASSLQGSSGNTIYF.

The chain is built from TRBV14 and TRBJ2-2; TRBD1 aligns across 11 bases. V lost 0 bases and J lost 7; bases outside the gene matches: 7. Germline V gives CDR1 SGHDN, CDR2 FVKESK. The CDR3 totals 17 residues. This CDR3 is CASSQDGQGAKFGELFF. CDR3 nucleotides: TGTGCCAGCAGCCAAGATGGACAGGGGGCTAAGTTCGGGGAGCTGTTTTTT.

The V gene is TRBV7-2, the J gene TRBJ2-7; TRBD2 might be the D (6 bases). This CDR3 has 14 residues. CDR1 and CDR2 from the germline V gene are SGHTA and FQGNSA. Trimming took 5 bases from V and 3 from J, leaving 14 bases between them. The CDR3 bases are TGTGCCAGCAGCGGAGGGGCACTATTCTACGAGCAGTACTTC. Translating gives CASSGGALFYEQYF.

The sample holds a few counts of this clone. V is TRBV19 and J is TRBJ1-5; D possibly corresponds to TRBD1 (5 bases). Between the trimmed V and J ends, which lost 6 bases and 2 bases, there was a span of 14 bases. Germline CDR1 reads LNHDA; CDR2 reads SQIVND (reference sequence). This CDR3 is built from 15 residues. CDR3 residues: CASSDRPGGNQPQHF. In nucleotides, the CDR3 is TGTGCCAGTAGCGACAGACCAGGAGGCAATCAGCCCCAGCATTTT.

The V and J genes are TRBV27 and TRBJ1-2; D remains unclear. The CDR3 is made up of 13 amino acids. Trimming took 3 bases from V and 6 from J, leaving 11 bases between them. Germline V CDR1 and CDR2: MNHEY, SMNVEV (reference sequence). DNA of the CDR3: TGTGCCAGCAGTTTTATGGTAGGAGATGGCTACACCTTC. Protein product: CASSFMVGDGYTF.